This is a list of T cell receptor beta chains from one sample in a study of shared clonotypes between healthy human individuals. Generated by immunoSEQ multiplex PCR, the TCRdb table keeps only in-frame clones and is missing some. The data contain roughly 2,000,000 clones, roughly 95% of them singletons. The sequenced sample consisted of naive CD8+ T cells from PBMCs. The receptors derive from a man younger than 30 in good health. Some clones in this sample may be carry-over from other donors' samples. Each CDR3 is given with its conserved first and last residue. The order of the fields is V gene, D gene, J gene, clone size, CDR3 DNA, CDR3 protein. The D gene is left open where the match is weak. Not all rows give a size; the values are once, few, many and, for expanded clones, a class.

>TRBV2|NA|TRBJ2-6|NA
TGTGCCAGCAGATTGGACGGTAACTCTGGGGCCAACGTCCTGACTTTC
CASRLDGNSGANVLTF
>TRBV27|NA|TRBJ2-7|NA
TGTGCCAGCAGTTTTGGCACAGGGGAGGTAGTATGGGAGCAGTACTTC
CASSFGTGEVVWEQYF
>TRBV6-5|TRBD1|TRBJ1-2|NA
TGTGCCAGCAGCCCAGACAGGGTCGGGTTCTATGGCTACACCTTC
CASSPDRVGFYGYTF
>TRBV23-1|NA|TRBJ1-1|NA
TGCGCCAGCAGTCGACTAACCGGGATCAGAGAAAAGGCTTTCTTT
CASSRLTGIREKAFF
>TRBV6-5|NA|TRBJ2-7|NA
TGTGCCAGCAGTACTAGCAGAGGGCTCTACGAGCAGTACTTC
CASSTSRGLYEQYF
>TRBV6-5|NA|TRBJ1-1|once
TGTGCCAGCAGTCCGTGGGATGTCACTGAAGCTTTCTTT
CASSPWDVTEAFF
>TRBV29-1|NA|TRBJ1-2|NA
TGCAGCGTGAGGCGGACAGATGGCTACACCTTC
CSVRRTDGYTF
>TRBV10-3|TRBD2|TRBJ2-7|NA
TGTGCCATCACCGAGACTAGCGGGAGAGCCTCCTACGAGCAGTACTTC
CAITETSGRASYEQYF
>TRBV7-8|NA|TRBJ2-1|NA
TGTGCCAGCAGCTTATGGTTCATACAGGGAGACCTTACCGGTGAGCAGTTCTTC
CASSLWFIQGDLTGEQFF
>TRBV6-1|NA|TRBJ2-7|NA
TGTGCCAGCACCCCCGGCTACGAGCAGTACTTC
CASTPGYEQYF
>TRBV5-4|TRBD2|TRBJ2-4|NA
TGTGCCAGCAGCTTGGGTCGCCTAGCGGGATTAGCCAAAAACATTCAGTACTTC
CASSLGRLAGLAKNIQYF
>TRBV5-1|NA|TRBJ1-2|NA
TGCGCCAGCAGCACGGACGGGGATGGCTACACCTTC
CASSTDGDGYTF
>TRBV27|NA|TRBJ2-7|NA
TGTGCCAGCAGCGACCGGGACTCGTCCTACGAGCAGTACTTC
CASSDRDSSYEQYF
>TRBV27|NA|TRBJ1-1|NA
TGTGCCAGCACTAACTTGGGGGAGAGTAACACTGAAGCTTTCTTT
CASTNLGESNTEAFF
>TRBV25-1|TRBD2|TRBJ2-1|NA
TGTGCCAGCAGTGAATTAGCGGGAGGCAGAGCCTACAATGAGCAGTTCTTC
CASSELAGGRAYNEQFF
>TRBV27|NA|TRBJ1-1|NA
TGTGCCAGCAGCCCCCGTGGGGGGCTGGAGAACACTGAAGCTTTCTTT
CASSPRGGLENTEAFF
>TRBV9|NA|TRBJ1-4|NA
TGTGCCAGCAGCGTAGAAGGACGGAGCCATGAAAAACTGTTTTTT
CASSVEGRSHEKLFF
>TRBV7-2|TRBD1|TRBJ2-5|NA
TGTGCCAGCAGCACCCGGACAGGACAGGTGGAGACCCAGTACTTC
CASSTRTGQVETQYF
>TRBV27|NA|TRBJ2-3|NA
TGTGCCAGCCGCTCGCTAGAGAACACAGATACGCAGTATTTT
CASRSLENTDTQYF
>TRBV15|TRBD1|TRBJ2-5|NA
TGTGCCACCAGGGGGACAGGGCAAGAGACCCAGTACTTC
CATRGTGQETQYF
>TRBV4-2|TRBD1|TRBJ1-3|NA
TGTGCCAGCAGCCAGAAGACAGGGGCCGGAAACACCATATATTTT
CASSQKTGAGNTIYF
>TRBV14|NA|TRBJ2-3|NA
TGTGCCAGCAGCCAAGACAACACAGATACGCAGTATTTT
CASSQDNTDTQYF
>TRBV27|NA|TRBJ1-4|NA
TGTGCCAGCAGTTTTTTGGGGGCCGGGGAGGAAAAACTGTTTTTT
CASSFLGAGEEKLFF
>TRBV27|TRBD2|TRBJ2-7|NA
TGTTCTTTAGCGGGAGGGCCGTACGAGCAGTACTTC
CSLAGGPYEQYF
>TRBV9|TRBD1|TRBJ2-7|NA
TGTGCCAGCAGTTCGATGGGACAGGGCGCCTACGAGCAGTACTTC
CASSSMGQGAYEQYF
>TRBV27|NA|TRBJ1-1|NA
TGTGCCAGCAGTTTATACCAAGGTCAGACTCAAGCTTTCTTT
CASSLYQGQTQAFF
>TRBV2|NA|TRBJ1-1|once
TGTGCCAGCAGTGAACGTGGTTACACTGAAGCTTTCTTT
CASSERGYTEAFF
>TRBV14|NA|TRBJ1-2|NA
TGTGCCAGCAGCCCTACTGTGGGGCGTCTGCGCGTGGGCTATGGCTACACCTTC
CASSPTVGRLRVGYGYTF
>TRBV27|NA|TRBJ2-2|NA
TGTGCCAGCAGTCCCTCACGGGGAGAGACGAACACCGGGGAGCTGTTTTTT
CASSPSRGETNTGELFF
>TRBV27|NA|TRBJ1-2|NA
TGTGCCAGCAGTTTATCGTCCAGCTATGGCTACACCTTC
CASSLSSSYGYTF
>TRBV7-8|NA|TRBJ1-1|once
TGTGCCAGCAGCTCTGAACAGGCCCGGAACACTGAAGCTTTCTTT
CASSSEQARNTEAFF
>TRBV7-8|NA|TRBJ2-4|NA
TGTGCCAGCAGCTTATTGCAGGGTTTAGCCAAAAACATTCAGTACTTC
CASSLLQGLAKNIQYF
>TRBV19|TRBD1|TRBJ2-2|NA
TGTGCCACCGACCCGGGACAGGTTTACACCGGGGAGCTGTTTTTT
CATDPGQVYTGELFF
>TRBV27|TRBD1|TRBJ2-2|NA
TGTGCCACACAACCAAACAGGGGCACCGGGGAGCTGTTTTTT
CATQPNRGTGELFF
>TRBV27|TRBD1|TRBJ2-7|NA
TGTGCCGCCGGGGACAGGGCCCTCCCTTGGGAGCAGTACTTC
CAAGDRALPWEQYF
>TRBV6-5|NA|TRBJ1-4|NA
TGTGCCAGCAGCTTAAACGGAGAAAAACTGTTTTTT
CASSLNGEKLFF
>TRBV7-9|NA|TRBJ2-1|NA
TGTGCCAGCAGCTCGGGGCCCAGAAACAATGAGCAGTTCTTC
CASSSGPRNNEQFF
>TRBV5-1|NA|TRBJ1-2|NA
TGCGCCAGCAGCTCGTACCATGAGGGGTACTATGGCTACACCTTC
CASSSYHEGYYGYTF
>TRBV4-2|TRBD2|TRBJ2-1|NA
TGTGCCAGCAGCCAAGAGCTTAGCGGGAGATGGTTTGAGCAGTTCTTC
CASSQELSGRWFEQFF